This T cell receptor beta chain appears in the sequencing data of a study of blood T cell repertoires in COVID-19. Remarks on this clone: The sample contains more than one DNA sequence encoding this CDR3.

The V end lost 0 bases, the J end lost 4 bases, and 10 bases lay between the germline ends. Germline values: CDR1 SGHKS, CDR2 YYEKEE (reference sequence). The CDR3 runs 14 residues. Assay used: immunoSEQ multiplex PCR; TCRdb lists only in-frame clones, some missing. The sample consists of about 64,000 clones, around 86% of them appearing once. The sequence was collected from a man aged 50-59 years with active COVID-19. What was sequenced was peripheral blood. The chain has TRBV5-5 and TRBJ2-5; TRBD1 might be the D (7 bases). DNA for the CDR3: TGTGCCAGCAGCTTGGGGCAGGGGGGAGAGACCCAGTACTTC. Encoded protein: CASSLGQGGETQYF.